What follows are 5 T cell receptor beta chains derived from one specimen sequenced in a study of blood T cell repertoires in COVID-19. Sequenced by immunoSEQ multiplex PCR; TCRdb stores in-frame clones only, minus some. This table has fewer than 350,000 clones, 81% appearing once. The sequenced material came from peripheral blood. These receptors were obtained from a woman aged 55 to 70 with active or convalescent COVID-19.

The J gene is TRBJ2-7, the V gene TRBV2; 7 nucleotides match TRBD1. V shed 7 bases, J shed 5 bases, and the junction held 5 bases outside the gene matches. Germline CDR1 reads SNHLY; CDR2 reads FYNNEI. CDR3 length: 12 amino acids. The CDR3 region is CASTGQQNEQYF. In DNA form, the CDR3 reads TGTGCCAGCACGGGACAGCAAAACGAGCAGTACTTC. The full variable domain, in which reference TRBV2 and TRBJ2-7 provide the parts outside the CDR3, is EPEVTQTPSHQVTQMGQEVILRCVPISNHLYFYWYRQILGQKVEFLVSFYNNEISEKSEIFDDQFSVERPDGSNFTLKIRSTKLEDSAMYFCASTGQQNEQYFGPGTRLTVT.

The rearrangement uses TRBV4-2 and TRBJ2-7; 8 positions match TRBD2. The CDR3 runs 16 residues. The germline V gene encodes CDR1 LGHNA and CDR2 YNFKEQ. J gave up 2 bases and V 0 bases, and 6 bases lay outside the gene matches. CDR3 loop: CASSQDGKRGTYEQYF. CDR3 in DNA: TGTGCCAGCAGCCAAGATGGGAAGCGGGGGACCTACGAGCAGTACTTC.

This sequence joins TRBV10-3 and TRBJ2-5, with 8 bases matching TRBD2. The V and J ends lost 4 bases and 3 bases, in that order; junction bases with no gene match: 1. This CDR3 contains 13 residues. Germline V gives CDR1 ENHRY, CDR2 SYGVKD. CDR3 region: CAISAGGEETQYF. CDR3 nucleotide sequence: TGTGCCATCAGTGCCGGGGGGGAAGAGACCCAGTACTTC.

The CDR3 coding sequence is TGTGCCTGGAGTGTATTGGATGGGGGGCAGCCCCAGCATTTT. It translates to CAWSVLDGGQPQHF. V is TRBV30 and J is TRBJ1-5, with D possibly being TRBD1 (5 bases). V shed 0 bases and J shed 7 bases, with 13 bases lying between them. Germline loops: CDR1 GTSNPN, CDR2 SVGIG (reference sequence). The CDR3 loop spans 14 amino acids.

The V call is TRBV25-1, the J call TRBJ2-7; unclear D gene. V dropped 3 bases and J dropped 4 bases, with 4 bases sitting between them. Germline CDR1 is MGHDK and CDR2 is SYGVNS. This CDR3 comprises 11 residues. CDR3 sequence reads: CASSDLYEQYF. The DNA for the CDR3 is TGTGCCAGCAGTGACCTATACGAGCAGTACTTC.